This TCR beta chain was sequenced in a study of early T cells in non-severe SARS-CoV-2 infection. Points from the study as a whole: Matching with VDJdb favored anti-spike CD8 responses (missing private and CD4 specificities).

This clonotype was observed at least ten times. Its specificity is unknown. Unique molecular identifiers were affixed to single, distinct cDNA molecules. TCRdb re-derived calls from the 5' RACE reads in MiXCR, one entry per CDR3 protein. Of some 62,000 distinct CDR3 sequences detected, approximately 9% appear once; the ten largest clones hold over 1%. The sequence was obtained from an adult who was a healthcare worker with PCR-confirmed SARS-CoV-2 infection or an uninfected control (not recorded which). Sequencing used whole blood.

The CDR3 is CASSQPGLALTNEQFF. CDR3 bases: TGTGCCAGCAGTCAGCCGGGACTAGCTCTTACAAATGAGCAGTTCTTC. The chain has TRBV28 and TRBJ2-1, with TRBD2 matching over 9 bases. Per the germline V gene, CDR1 is MDHEN and CDR2 is SYDVKM. CDR3 length: 16 residues. The V segment lost 5 bases and the J segment 7 bases; nucleotides outside the gene matches: 12.